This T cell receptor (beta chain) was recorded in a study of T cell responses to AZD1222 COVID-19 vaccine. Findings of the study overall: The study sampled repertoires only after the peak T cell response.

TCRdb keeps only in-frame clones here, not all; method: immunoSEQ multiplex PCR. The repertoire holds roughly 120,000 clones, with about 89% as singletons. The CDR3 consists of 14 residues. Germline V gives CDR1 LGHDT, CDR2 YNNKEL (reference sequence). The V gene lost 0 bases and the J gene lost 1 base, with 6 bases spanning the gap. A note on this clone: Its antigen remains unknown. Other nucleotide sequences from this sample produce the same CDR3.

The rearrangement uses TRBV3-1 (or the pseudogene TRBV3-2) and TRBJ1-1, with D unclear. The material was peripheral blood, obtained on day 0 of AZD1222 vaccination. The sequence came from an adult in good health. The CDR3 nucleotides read TGTGCCAGCAGCCAAGATGGAGGGAACACTGAAGCTTTCTTT. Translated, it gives CASSQDGGNTEAFF.